These 28 T cell receptor beta chains share one sample of origin, sequenced in a study of breast tumors, draining lymph nodes, adjacent tissues. Axillary draining lymph nodes of breast cancer patients supplied the node samples. TCRdb passed the multiplex PCR reads through MiXCR, listing each CDR3 protein once. The sample has 200,000 to 300,000 distinct CDR3 sequences, around 30% seen once; the top ten hold about 1.2%. The material sequenced was axillary lymph node tissue. The receptors originated from a female donor with breast cancer. Some clones in this sample may be carry-over from other donors' samples.

This rearrangement joins TRBV11-2 to TRBJ2-5; 10 bases fit TRBD2. The CDR3 runs 16 residues. The trim removed 6 bases at V and 3 bases at J, leaving 10 bases unmatched. From germline, CDR1 is SGHAT and CDR2 FQNNGV. As DNA, the CDR3 is TGTGCCAGCAGTCCTACTAGCGGGACGGCGGAAGAGACCCAGTACTTC. Translation: CASSPTSGTAEETQYF.

This clonotype occurred many times. This rearrangement joins TRBV6-1 to TRBJ2-6, with D possibly TRBD2 on 5 matching bases. The CDR3 sequence is 16 residues long. Trimming removed 4 bases at V and 1 base at J, with 11 bases between. Germline CDR1 reads MNHNS; CDR2 reads SASEGT. CDR3 nucleotides: TGTGCCAGCAGTGCAAAAAGGGAGTCTGGGGCCAACGTCCTGACTTTC. This translates into CASSAKRESGANVLTF.

The J gene is TRBJ2-3, the V gene TRBV24-1; 7 nucleotides match TRBD2. V was clipped by 4 bases and J by 8 bases; unmatched bases: 17. Germline V CDR1 and CDR2: KGHDR, SFDVKD. The CDR3 length is 17 residues. CDR3 region: CATSDIRDSAGEGTQYF. CDR3 coding DNA: TGTGCCACCAGTGACATCCGGGACTCCGCGGGAGAAGGTACGCAGTATTTT.

Details on this clonotype: With a much larger clone just one base away, this may be a read error. The conserved final phenylalanine or tryptophan is absent from the CDR3, which likely points to a read error. V usage is TRBV6-1 and J usage is TRBJ2-7; perhaps TRBD1 as D (6 bases). Trimming removed 6 bases at V and 3 bases at J, with 12 bases between. The CDR3 covers 13 residues. Germline V gene data show CDR1 as MNHNS and CDR2 as SASEGT. The CDR3 sequence is CASSWTANYEQYL. The CDR3 nucleotides read TGTGCCAGCAGCTGGACAGCCAACTACGAGCAGTACCTC.

This clonotype was picked up many times. This chain uses TRBV12-3 or TRBV12-4 with TRBJ2-1; D perhaps matches TRBD2 (5 bases). The CDR3 totals 15 residues. The ends were cut back, 1 base at V and 4 bases at J, with 11 bases in the middle. The CDR3 here is CASSLERNVYNEQFF. CDR3 DNA sequence: TGTGCCAGCAGTTTAGAGCGGAACGTGTACAATGAGCAGTTCTTC.

This clonotype was found many times. The chain has TRBV6-6 and TRBJ1-6; D remains unclear. The CDR3 length is 14 residues. Trimming pared 0 bases from V and 8 bases from J, leaving 8 bases between. From germline, CDR1 is MNHNY and CDR2 SVGAGI (reference sequence). The CDR3 region is CASSYSNTYSPLHF. The CDR3 coding sequence is TGTGCCAGCAGTTACTCGAATACCTATTCACCCCTCCACTTT.

The chain links TRBV10-2 to TRBJ1-6; D remains unclear. V was trimmed by 2 bases and J by 10 bases, leaving 12 bases between them. CDR1 and CDR2 from the germline V gene are WSHSY and SAAADI. This CDR3 has 14 amino acids. The CDR3 sequence is CASSELGLESPLHF. CDR3 nucleotides: TGCGCCAGCAGTGAGCTCGGACTAGAGTCACCCCTCCACTTT.

This clonotype was found many times. The J gene is TRBJ2-2, the V gene TRBV25-1; D may be TRBD2 (6 bases). V shed 0 bases and J shed 4 bases, with 12 bases lying between them. Germline CDR1 reads MGHDK; CDR2 reads SYGVNS. The CDR3 has 16 residues. The CDR3 spells CASSEYRARGTGELFF. CDR3 coding DNA: TGTGCCAGCAGTGAATACAGGGCGCGGGGCACCGGGGAGCTGTTTTTT.

A word on this clonotype: A much larger clone lies one base from this, so it may be a read error. The gene calls are TRBV5-4 and TRBJ2-7, with TRBD1 matching 7 bases. Germline CDR1 is SGHNT and CDR2 is YYREEE (reference sequence). The CDR3 consists of 15 residues. CDR3 sequence: CASSPPGQRNYEQHF. CDR3 DNA: TGTGCCAGCAGCCCCCCGGGACAGCGGAACTACGAGCAGCACTTC. The whole variable domain, remainder taken from reference TRBV5-4 and TRBJ2-7, is ETGVTQSPTHLIKTRGQQVTLRCSSQSGHNTVSWYQQALGQGPQFIFQYYREEENGRGNFPPRFSGLQFPNYSSELNVNALELDDSALYLCASSPPGQRNYEQHFGPGTRLTVT.

Details on this clonotype: A much larger clone is a single base away; this may be a read error. The CDR3 nucleotides are TGTGCCAGCAGCTTTCGGGGTAATGAGCAGCTCTTC. As protein: CASSFRGNEQLF. This sequence joins TRBV7-2 and TRBJ2-1; D perhaps matches TRBD2 (5 bases). This CDR3 is 12 amino acids long. Germline lookup yields CDR1 SGHTA and CDR2 FQGNSA.

This clonotype was seen a single time. The chain links TRBV12-5 to TRBJ2-6; D possibly corresponds to TRBD2 (6 bases). CDR1 LGHNT and CDR2 FRNRAP come from the germline V gene. The length of the CDR3 is 16 residues. The CDR3 region has the DNA TGTGCCAGCAGCGGAAGTGGGACTTCTGGGGCCAACGTCCTGACTTTC. As protein: CASSGSGTSGANVLTF.

This clonotype showed up many times. The rearrangement joins TRBV25-1 to TRBJ2-1; D might be TRBD1 (7 bases). V was trimmed by 7 bases and J by 4 bases, leaving 14 bases between them. The CDR3 is 14 amino acids. The V gene's germline CDR1 is MGHDK and CDR2 SYGVNS. The CDR3 DNA reads TGTGCCAGCACCCAGACAGGGACTTACAATGAGCAGTTCTTC. Translating gives CASTQTGTYNEQFF. The whole variable domain, remainder taken from reference TRBV25-1 and TRBJ2-1, is EADIYQTPRYLVIGTGKKITLECSQTMGHDKMYWYQQDPGMELHLIHYSYGVNSTEKGDLSSESTVSRIRTEHFPLTLESARPSHTSQYLCASTQTGTYNEQFFGPGTRLTVL.

This clonotype was observed at least ten times. The chain uses TRBV7-2 and TRBJ1-2; 8 bases agree with TRBD1. The CDR3 spans 19 residues. V lost 2 bases, J lost 5 bases, and 19 bases stayed unmatched. The germline CDR1 and CDR2 sequences are SGHTA and FQGNSA. The CDR3 reads CASSLLGGRRGRGKYGYTF. The CDR3 DNA is TGTGCCAGCAGCTTACTCGGGGGTCGCAGGGGGCGCGGGAAATATGGCTACACCTTC.

Notes on this clonotype: A much bigger clone sits one base away, suggesting this may be a read error. The chain recombines TRBV6-5 with TRBJ2-5; D is unresolved. CDR3 length equals 13 residues. Trimming cost V 5 bases and J 1 base, with 8 bases left between them. The germline V gene encodes CDR1 MNHEY and CDR2 SVGAGI. CDR3 sequence reads: CASSGSIQETQYF. The DNA for the CDR3 is TGTGCCAGCAGTGGGTCTATCCAAGAGACCCAGTACTTC.

In its sample, this clonotype was seen a few times. This may stem from a read error, because a much larger clone lies one nucleotide away. The V gene is TRBV7-2, the J gene TRBJ2-7, with TRBD2 matching over 8 bases. The V and J ends lost 5 bases and 3 bases, in that order; junction bases with no gene match: 9. This CDR3 region has 15 residues. Germline lookup yields CDR1 SGHTA and CDR2 FQGNSA. The CDR3 DNA reads TGTGCCAGCAGCATACGGGGGGGGTATAACTACGAGCAGTACTTC. Its protein product is CASSIRGGYNYEQYF.

The genes are TRBV5-1 and TRBJ1-1, with D unclear. Per germline, CDR1 SGHRS and CDR2 YFSETQ. This CDR3 comprises 12 residues. The ends were cut back, 2 bases at V and 6 bases at J, with 8 bases in the middle. CDR3 sequence: CASSLMRSEAFF. CDR3 in DNA: TGCGCCAGCAGCTTAATGAGATCTGAAGCTTTCTTT. Full variable domain (outside the CDR3, taken from reference TRBV5-1 and TRBJ1-1): KAGVTQTPRYLIKTRGQQVTLSCSPISGHRSVSWYQQTPGQGLQFLFEYFSETQRNKGNFPGRFSGRQFSNSRSEMNVSTLELGDSALYLCASSLMRSEAFFGQGTRLTVV.

As concerns this clonotype: A read error may be the cause here, since a much bigger clone is one base away. CDR3: CASSFGRGTYSNQPQHF. CDR3 nucleotide sequence: TGTGCCAGCAGTTTCGGTAGGGGCACTTATAGCAATCAGCCCCAGCATTTT. The chain has TRBV12-3 or TRBV12-4 and TRBJ1-5; a weak D match, TRBD1 (5 bases). The CDR3 loop spans 17 amino acids. Trimming took off 3 bases at V and 0 bases at J, with 15 bases between the two ends.

Ten or more counts support this clonotype. The chain links TRBV12-3 or TRBV12-4 to TRBJ2-5; weak D call: TRBD1 (6 bases). Trimming removed 2 bases from V and 6 bases from J, with 16 bases in between. This CDR3 is built from 15 residues. CDR3: CASSLSSGQTQTQYF. The CDR3 DNA reads TGTGCCAGCAGTTTATCCAGCGGACAGACGCAGACCCAGTACTTC.

The chain joins TRBV10-2 to TRBJ2-7, with D maybe TRBD2 (5 bases). The V gene lost 11 bases and the J gene lost 5 bases, with 22 bases spanning the gap. The CDR3 length is 14 residues. Germline CDR1 WSHSY, CDR2 SAAADI. CDR3 sequence reads: CAPERVSGNNEQYF. The CDR3 DNA is TGCGCCCCCGAGAGGGTATCGGGTAATAACGAGCAGTACTTC.

This clonotype was seen more than once but under ten times. A much larger clone differs by one base, so this may be a read error. The chain is built from TRBV19 and TRBJ1-4, with a weak D call TRBD1 (6 bases). The CDR3 runs to 14 residues. Germline assignment: CDR1 LNHDA and CDR2 SQIVND (reference sequence). The CDR3: CASSWTVDGEKLLF. CDR3 bases: TGTGCCAGTAGCTGGACAGTGGATGGTGAAAAACTGCTTTTT.

This clonotype was counted at least ten times. The rearrangement joins TRBV29-1 to TRBJ2-5; TRBD1 matches 7 bases. With V trimmed by 7 bases and J by 0 bases, 2 bases remained unmatched. Looked up from germline, CDR1 is SQVTM and CDR2 is ANQGSEA. The CDR3 spans 12 residues. In nucleotides, the CDR3 is TGCAGCGCGGACAGGTACCAAGAGACCCAGTACTTC. It yields the protein CSADRYQETQYF.

The J gene is TRBJ1-2, the V gene TRBV7-8, with 9 bases aligning to TRBD1. The CDR3 totals 17 residues. The germline V gene encodes CDR1 SGHVS and CDR2 FQNEAQ. With 3 bases clipped from V and 8 bases from J, the junction kept 16 bases outside the gene matches. CDR3 sequence: CASSFRYAGTGRGGYTF. Written as DNA, the CDR3 is TGTGCCAGCAGCTTTAGATATGCGGGGACAGGGAGAGGAGGCTACACCTTC.

This clonotype was counted at least ten times. The chain combines TRBV4-1 with TRBJ1-4, with D possibly TRBD1 on 5 matching bases. V shed 3 bases and J shed 2 bases, with 13 bases lying between them. The CDR3 length is 16 residues. The germline CDR1 and CDR2 sequences are MGHRA and YSYEKL. CDR3 loop: CASSQETRVTNEKLFF. In nucleotides, the CDR3 is TGCGCCAGCAGCCAGGAAACCAGGGTTACTAATGAAAAACTGTTTTTT.

Comment on this clonotype: Sequence at one end of the junction differs from germline and may be a read error. The rearrangement joins TRBV29-1 to TRBJ1-1, with D maybe TRBD1 (6 bases). The CDR3 spans 13 residues. Germline loops: CDR1 SQVTM, CDR2 ANQGSEA. The CDR3 loop is CSAERTGSTEAFF. The CDR3 coding sequence is TGCAGCGCTGAAAGAACAGGGAGCACTGAAGCTTTCTTT.

At least ten counts were recorded for this clonotype. The chain has TRBV2 and TRBJ1-2; a possible D gene is TRBD1 (5 bases). Germline loops: CDR1 SNHLY, CDR2 FYNNEI. The V end lost 4 bases, the J end lost 0 bases, and 6 bases lay between the germline ends. The length of the CDR3 is 13 residues. The CDR3: CASSAGANYGYTF. CDR3 sequence (DNA): TGTGCCAGCAGTGCGGGGGCTAACTATGGCTACACCTTC.

Many counts were recorded for this clonotype. The chain joins TRBV5-1 to TRBJ2-7; D is perhaps TRBD2 (5 bases). The germline gives CDR1 SGHRS, CDR2 YFSETQ. There are 17 residues in the CDR3. The germline V and J ends were trimmed by 2 bases and 0 bases, with 18 bases remaining between them. The CDR3, as DNA: TGCGCCAGCAGCTTTGGAGTAGGCGGGCTAAGCTCCTACGAGCAGTACTTC. This translates into CASSFGVGGLSSYEQYF.

This clonotype was recorded many times. V is TRBV20-1 and J is TRBJ2-2; D call uncertain. Per the germline V gene, CDR1 is DFQATT and CDR2 is SNEGSKA (reference sequence). The CDR3 is 12 residues long. The V and J ends lost 1 base and 8 bases respectively, with 8 bases between them. CDR3 sequence reads: CSARGVRGELFF. The CDR3 region has the DNA TGCAGTGCTAGAGGGGTCAGGGGGGAGCTGTTTTTT.

Of note for this clonotype: A much larger clone lies one base from this, so it may be a read error. The chain uses TRBV29-1 and TRBJ2-4, with TRBD1 matching over 7 bases. From germline, CDR1 is SQVTM and CDR2 ANQGSEA. V shed 4 bases, J shed 9 bases, and the junction held 3 bases outside the gene matches. The CDR3 covers 11 residues. Here the CDR3 reads CSVGQGSIQYF. In DNA form, the CDR3 reads TGCAGCGTTGGACAGGGAAGCATTCAGTACTTC. Combining the CDR3 with reference TRBV29-1 and TRBJ2-4 gives the whole variable domain SAVISQKPSRDICQRGTSLTIQCQVDSQVTMMFWYRQQPGQSLTLIATANQGSEATYESGFVIDKFPISRPNLTFSTLTVSNMSPEDSSIYLCSVGQGSIQYFGAGTRLSVL.